The 26 T cell receptor beta chains presented below share a single source sample, sequenced in a study of cytomegalovirus exposure and HLA in healthy donors. The primer mix had 60 Vbeta and 13 Jbeta primers. Some clones are missing from TCRdb's copy, which holds only in-frame ones; the method was immunoSEQ multiplex PCR. The sample comprises over 150,000 clones, around 86% of which are singletons, and 6.5% rests with the top ten. The source material was PBMCs. The source of these receptors is a woman aged 45-60 years in good health and CMV-seropositive.

This sequence joins TRBV5-8 and TRBJ2-5, with D unresolved. The CDR3 has 15 amino acids. From germline, CDR1 is SGHTS and CDR2 YDEGEE. V lost 4 bases and J lost 1, with 14 bases in between. The CDR3 here is CASSENGHPQETQYF. CDR3 sequence (DNA): TGTGCCAGCAGCGAGAATGGGCATCCCCAAGAGACCCAGTACTTC.

The V gene is TRBV19, the J gene TRBJ1-5; 9 nucleotides line up with TRBD1. After removal of 4 bases from V and 1 base from J, the junction contained 5 bases not matched to a gene. There are 16 residues in the CDR3. Germline V gene lookup returns CDR1 LNHDA and CDR2 SQIVND (reference sequence). The CDR3 DNA reads TGTGCCAGTAGTACAGGACAGGGGACAAGCAATCAGCCCCAGCATTTT. Translation gives CASSTGQGTSNQPQHF.

Concerning this clone itself: The junction does not match germline at one end; this may be a read error. The gene calls are TRBV6-1 and TRBJ1-4; D is ambiguous. CDR1 and CDR2 (germline): MNHNS, SASEGT. The CDR3 is made up of 12 amino acids. CDR3 bases: TGTGCCAGCAGTCAAGCCCGGGGTAGTATGTTTTTT. The encoded protein is CASSQARGSMFF.

The V gene is TRBV28, the J gene TRBJ2-7; 11 nucleotides align to TRBD2. This CDR3 contains 15 residues. The ends lost 2 bases at V and 2 bases at J; junction bases unmatched: 2. Per the germline V gene, CDR1 is MDHEN and CDR2 is SYDVKM. CDR3 protein: CASSLIAGGPYEQYF. The CDR3 DNA sequence: TGTGCCAGCAGTTTAATAGCGGGAGGGCCCTACGAGCAGTACTTC.

The rearrangement links TRBV7-6 to TRBJ2-7; 12 bases align to TRBD2. With 1 base clipped from V and 1 base from J, the junction kept 5 bases outside the gene matches. This CDR3 comprises 17 residues. Looked up from germline, CDR1 is SGHVS and CDR2 is FNYEAQ. The CDR3 region has the DNA TGTGCCAGCAGCTTAGGAGCACTAGCGGGAGGATCCTACGAGCAGTACTTC. Protein: CASSLGALAGGSYEQYF.

The chain combines TRBV6-5 with TRBJ2-1; 11 bases are a match to TRBD2. The CDR3 has 15 residues. V gave up 10 bases and J gave up 9 bases; unmatched junction bases: 14. In germline, CDR1 is MNHEY, CDR2 SVGAGI. The CDR3 DNA reads TGTGCCACCCGTTCGCTAGCGGGGGGTACGGGTGAGCAGTTCTTC. Its translation: CATRSLAGGTGEQFF.

V gene TRBV18 combines with J gene TRBJ2-2, with unresolved D. Germline values: CDR1 KGHSH, CDR2 LQKENI. CDR3 size: 14 residues. V lost 4 bases to trimming and J lost 2 bases, with 8 bases between them. For the CDR3, the DNA is TGTGCCAGCTCACGGGCTACCAACACCGGGGAGCTGTTTTTT. Protein product: CASSRATNTGELFF.

The genes are TRBV6-5 and TRBJ1-1, with D possibly matching TRBD1 (6 bases). Germline lookup yields CDR1 MNHEY and CDR2 SVGAGI. The CDR3 has 15 amino acids. Trimming left V 4 bases short and J 0 bases short, with 12 bases between. In nucleotides, the CDR3 is TGTGCCAGCAGTTCAGGATACAGGGTGAACACTGAAGCTTTCTTT. Translated, it gives CASSSGYRVNTEAFF.

The chain joins TRBV2 to TRBJ2-5; D gene uncertain. The V gene's germline CDR1 is SNHLY and CDR2 FYNNEI. The CDR3 loop spans 14 amino acids. The V end lost 2 bases, the J end lost 3 bases, and 10 bases lay between the germline ends. In DNA, the CDR3 is TGTGCCAGCAGTGAATGGTCAGGTGAAGAGACCCAGTACTTC. Translated: CASSEWSGEETQYF.

This clone came up a few times. The rearrangement uses TRBV6-5 and TRBJ2-2; D is perhaps TRBD2 (5 bases). Trimming cost V 5 bases and J 1 base, with 8 bases left between them. This CDR3 has 14 amino acids. Germline V gene lookup returns CDR1 MNHEY and CDR2 SVGAGI. The chain's CDR3 is CASSLTKNTGELFF. The CDR3, as DNA: TGTGCCAGCAGTCTGACTAAGAACACCGGGGAGCTGTTTTTT.

This chain connects TRBV28 to TRBJ2-1; the match to TRBD2 covers 8 bases. Per germline, CDR1 MDHEN and CDR2 SYDVKM. V lost 2 bases and J lost 5; bases outside the gene matches: 8. There are 16 residues in the CDR3. The CDR3 bases are TGTGCCAGCAGTTTACCCGGGGGGACTAGGCACAATGAGCAGTTCTTC. This encodes CASSLPGGTRHNEQFF.

V and J are TRBV9 and TRBJ2-2; 7 bases are a match to TRBD2. The J segment lost 2 bases and the V segment lost 7 bases, leaving 5 bases of the junction unmatched. The length of the CDR3 is 14 residues. Germline lookup yields CDR1 SGDLS and CDR2 YYNGEE. CDR3 in DNA: TGTGCCAGCTCTAGCGGATTAAACACCGGGGAGCTGTTTTTT. As protein: CASSSGLNTGELFF.

This chain connects TRBV7-9 to TRBJ1-1, with 7 bases matching TRBD1. The germline V gene encodes CDR1 SEHNR and CDR2 FQNEAQ (reference sequence). The CDR3 spans 16 residues. V trimming: 2 bases; J trimming: 6 bases; junction bases outside the gene matches: 12. CDR3 DNA sequence: TGTGCCAGCAGCTTACCCCCTGGACAGGCCCCCCCTGAAGCTTTCTTT. Its translation: CASSLPPGQAPPEAFF.

The chain recombines TRBV2 with TRBJ2-1; 8 positions agree with TRBD2. The CDR3 has 17 amino acids. The germline V gene has CDR1 SNHLY and CDR2 FYNNEI. V shed 0 bases, J shed 0 bases, and the junction held 4 bases outside the gene matches. In nucleotides, the CDR3 is TGTGCCAGCAGTGAAGCTTATGGACTAGCCTCCTACAATGAGCAGTTCTTC. It specifies CASSEAYGLASYNEQFF.

This chain joins TRBV10-2 and TRBJ1-6; 8 bases fit TRBD1. CDR1 is WSHSY, CDR2 SAAADI, per germline. The CDR3 loop spans 14 amino acids. J lost 8 bases, V lost 6 bases, and 6 bases had no gene match. CDR3 region: CASSLGTGDSPLHF. CDR3 sequence (DNA): TGCGCCAGCAGCCTGGGGACAGGTGATTCACCCCTCCACTTT.

The J gene is TRBJ1-4, the V gene TRBV15; no clear D. Germline CDR1 LNHNV, CDR2 YYDKDF (reference sequence). The CDR3 extends over 13 amino acids. The V end was cut by 7 bases, the J end by 5 bases, with 11 bases between. CDR3 sequence reads: CATTGIANEKLFF. CDR3 DNA: TGTGCCACCACGGGAATTGCGAATGAAAAACTGTTTTTT.

The chain recombines TRBV11-2 with TRBJ1-2; tentatively, D is TRBD1 (6 bases). The CDR3 runs to 13 residues. Germline V gene lookup returns CDR1 SGHAT and CDR2 FQNNGV. V was shortened by 7 bases and J by 4 bases, with 13 bases between the two germline ends. Here the CDR3 reads CASTPTGPYGYTF. DNA of the CDR3: TGTGCCAGCACCCCTACAGGGCCCTATGGCTACACCTTC.

The V call is TRBV28, the J call TRBJ2-7, with TRBD1 as a possible D gene (6 bases). The CDR3 has 12 amino acids. Germline V lookup: CDR1 MDHEN, CDR2 SYDVKM. V was clipped by 1 base and J by 12 bases, with 13 bases between them. CDR3 nucleotide sequence: TGTGCCAGCAGTTTATCATCGGACAGACGGTACTTC. It encodes CASSLSSDRRYF.

This chain joins TRBV15 and TRBJ2-7, with no clear D. V gave up 4 bases and J gave up 2 bases, with 12 bases separating them. There are 14 residues in the CDR3. Germline lookup yields CDR1 LNHNV and CDR2 YYDKDF (reference sequence). The CDR3 DNA reads as TGTGCCACCAGCACAGACCTATTAGCCTACGAGCAGTACTTC. Translated, it gives CATSTDLLAYEQYF.

The genes are TRBV28 and TRBJ1-4, with D possibly matching TRBD1 (6 bases). Trimming pared 4 bases from V and 4 bases from J, leaving 13 bases between. Germline CDR1 and CDR2: MDHEN and SYDVKM. This CDR3 has 15 amino acids. DNA of the CDR3: TGTGCCAGCAGTTCCTCAGGGGCAAATAATGAAAAACTGTTTTTT. Its translation is CASSSSGANNEKLFF.

This clone showed up just once. The rearrangement uses TRBV4-3 and TRBJ2-2; a weak D match, TRBD1 (5 bases). The CDR3 totals 14 residues. V was clipped by 4 bases and J by 1 base, with 7 bases between them. Germline CDR1 LGHNA, CDR2 YSLEER. The CDR3 reads CASSLRGNTGELFF. CDR3 nucleotides: TGCGCCAGCAGCCTAAGGGGGAACACCGGGGAGCTGTTTTTT.

This sequence joins TRBV28 and TRBJ1-2, with 7 bases matching TRBD1. CDR1 is MDHEN, CDR2 SYDVKM, per germline. CDR3 length equals 14 residues. V lost 3 bases to trimming and J lost 6 bases; unmatched junction nucleotides: 7. The CDR3 bases are TGTGCCAGCAGTTTGCCGACAGGGTGGAATGGCTACACCTTC. Protein product: CASSLPTGWNGYTF.

This clone was detected only once. The chain carries TRBV14 and TRBJ2-7; D uncertain. The V end was cut by 0 bases, the J end by 7 bases, with 10 bases between. The CDR3 runs to 13 residues. Germline CDR1 SGHDN, CDR2 FVKESK. CDR3 region: CASSQDLTREQYF. CDR3 DNA: TGTGCCAGCAGCCAAGATCTCACGAGGGAGCAGTACTTC.

J is TRBJ2-7 and V is TRBV15, with no clear D. Germline V gives CDR1 LNHNV, CDR2 YYDKDF (reference sequence). The CDR3 is 15 residues long. Trimming stripped 1 base from V and 8 bases from J, with 18 bases between. CDR3 residues: CATSRVFHSFTQQYF. In DNA form, the CDR3 reads TGTGCCACCAGCAGAGTATTTCACAGTTTTACGCAGCAGTACTTC.

CDR3 nucleotide sequence: TGTGCCAGCAGCTTGCGACAGAGTAATGAAAAACTGTTTTTT. This encodes CASSLRQSNEKLFF. The chain carries TRBV7-9 and TRBJ1-4, with D tentatively TRBD1 (5 bases). The V and J ends lost 3 bases and 4 bases respectively, with 9 bases between them. Germline V gene data show CDR1 as SEHNR and CDR2 as FQNEAQ (reference sequence). The CDR3 runs to 14 residues.

J is TRBJ2-5 and V is TRBV7-9, with D possibly TRBD2 on 6 matching bases. The J call may be in error: the DNA end matches TRBJ2-7 better. This CDR3 spans 15 amino acids. The V gene's germline CDR1 is SEHNR and CDR2 FQNEAQ (reference sequence). In DNA, the CDR3 is TGTGCCAGCAGGGAAATCCTAGCGAACTCCTACGAGCAGTACTTC. This translates into CASREILANSYEQYF.